This T cell receptor beta chain comes out of a study of blood T cell repertoires in COVID-19. In the authors' workflow: Researchers report that nucleated cell counts were estimated from reference gene primer amplification. Some clones are missing from TCRdb's copy, which holds only in-frame ones; the method was immunoSEQ multiplex PCR. V and J calls and clone size are given by that table; D and trimming were obtained from the DNA. Of more than 100,000 clones listed, about four fifths are singletons. The origin of this receptor is a woman aged 60-75 years with active or convalescent COVID-19. Material: peripheral blood.

The CDR3 reads CASSFGGYNEQFF. DNA for the CDR3: TGCGCCAGCAGCTTCGGCGGCTACAATGAGCAGTTCTTC. V usage is TRBV5-1 and J usage is TRBJ2-1; D is unclear. V was trimmed by 2 bases and J by 3 bases, leaving 6 bases between them. In germline, CDR1 is SGHRS, CDR2 YFSETQ. CDR3 length: 13 amino acids.